This T cell receptor (beta chain) was obtained from a study of cytomegalovirus exposure and HLA in healthy donors (dated by TCRdb to between 2016 and 2019). At the level of the whole study: In an earlier analysis of 550 to 750 of the donors, less than 350 Gb of sequence data and approximately 120 million unique TCR beta sequences from 180 million or so T cells were reported. An earlier analysis of about 600 of the donors used high-throughput TCR beta sequencing to judge whether each TCR beta V gene segment behaved as functional or pseudogenic. Typing coverage varied by locus: roughly 620-630 donors for A, B, C, DRB1 and DQB1; more than 500 for DQA1; approximately 610 for DPA1; approximately 450 for DPB1. The genetic ancestry cluster associated with self-reported Caucasian donors included over 65% of the roughly 400 genotyped donors. A later analysis re-analyzed previously published TCR beta repertoires from 550 to 700 donors and added high-resolution HLA genotyping to study TCR occurrence patterns. To predict cytomegalovirus infection status, the study combined high-throughput TCR immunosequencing, statistical association of individual TCRs with disease status, and machine learning. On average, roughly 240,000 unique TCR beta nucleotide sequences were sequenced per donor among 350 to 400 genotyped donors of the cohort, with roughly 18% of those sequences being non-productive. A later genetic analysis used genome-wide SNP genotypes for about 65% of the 666 donors, treating that subset as a discovery cohort. Roughly 300 gigabases of sequencing data and around 80 million unique TCR sequences made up an early release that covered 500 to 650 HLA-typed donors. Rather than using new phenotypic data, the later analysis identified candidate immune exposures from TCR beta sequences and from how often those sequences occurred across donors. The study aimed to test whether signatures of past pathogen exposure could be identified by cataloging public T cell receptors. HLA typing covered class I and class II loci at four-digit resolution. Along with the roughly 670-subject first cohort, a separate validation cohort of approximately 110 different subjects was used. Donor age, sex, ethnicity and CMV serostatus were compiled alongside the repertoire data. The study used immunosequencing to profile the T cell repertoires of some 600 subjects and linked those repertoires to cytomegalovirus serostatus. Several DR-DQ haplotypes were handled as single units for association and clustering because linkage in the cohort was strong. Every repertoire in the discovery cohort had been generated on one and the same sequencing platform. Here is what the overall study found, with its caveats: At a false discovery rate of 0.05, a later analysis linked roughly 17,000 TCR beta sequences to specific HLA alleles. A later genetic analysis reported fewer N-insertions in productive TCRs among donors in an Asian-associated ancestry cluster than the approximately 700-donor mean. The study listed approximately 160 TCR beta chains as associated with cytomegalovirus. V-gene and J-gene trimming of TCR beta chains was associated with a missense DCLRE1C variant in a later genetic analysis, and the association was replicated in an independent cohort. Most TCR sequences were observed very rarely across donors, whereas some public TCRs were present in many individuals. Because HLA typing was missing for some donors at each locus, association tests included only the typed subset. Several of the top co-occurrence clusters appeared to be linked to parvovirus B19, influenza, CMV and Epstein-Barr virus, according to a later analysis. The authors suggested that the approach could potentially be extended to other disease states and immunological phenotypes. A cluster of highly shared sequence variants was judged likely to represent a technical artifact of the sequencing pipeline. Correlated functional status among segregating V segments might reflect linkage disequilibrium, but an unknown experimental factor could not be ruled out. In both the original and validation cohorts, the classifier was reported to diagnose cytomegalovirus status with high specificity and sensitivity. In a later analysis, TCR association rates were found to vary across HLA loci, with the most associated TCRs seen for DRB1 alleles and the fewest for HLA-C alleles. Because counts were too low, 15 to 20 rarely observed V segments, including chromosome 9 orphons, were excluded from the earlier analysis of 500 to 700 of the donors. Some IMGT-functional V segments, including TRBV6-2 and TRBV6-3, could not be distinguished by the 87-base-pair reads and were therefore excluded. An earlier analysis of 587 of the donors showed that most TCR beta V segments appeared in productive rearrangements either about 87% or about 30% of the time, which broadly matched IMGT annotations. A further reported finding was that TCR beta sequences accurately predicted the HLA-A and HLA-B alleles for most subjects in the first cohort. Only TCR beta chains were sequenced in this cohort, and the absence of alpha or paired-chain data limited detectable features. A later analysis found that HLA-associated TCR beta chains were more clonally expanded and had lower generation probabilities than equally common non-associated chains. Most CMV-associated TCR beta chains appeared to be HLA-restricted in a later analysis, and the HLA associations seemed to be driven largely by CMV exposure. In vitro tests confirmed that a few of the cytomegalovirus-associated TCR beta chains recognize cytomegalovirus antigens. The only immune exposure information available for the cohort was CMV serostatus. When HLA alleles, especially DR and DQ, strongly co-occurred, attributing TCR associations to individual alleles was difficult. Presence/absence analyses assumed roughly uniform sequencing depth across donors, an assumption that may not hold.

The library was made by the immunoSEQ multiplex PCR assay. For the multiplex PCR, a mixture combining 60 forward primers for TCR Vbeta segments and 13 reverse primers for TCR Jbeta segments was used. Amplification of the CDR3 region of rearranged TCR beta genes was performed with a multiplex PCR assay on genomic DNA. The Illumina HiSeq System was used to sequence the amplified TCR beta libraries as 87-base-pair reads. Per the source publication's procedure: A later analysis tallied roughly 80 million unique TCR beta chains across the 666 repertoires, and about 12 million of those chains were shared by two or more donors. To remove PCR and sequencing errors, raw reads were error-corrected and collapsed into unique sequences using a nearest-neighbor algorithm that merged closely related sequences. V, D and J gene segments were assigned by aligning CDR3 sequences to IMGT reference sequences. For a sequence to be retained, a match of at least six nucleotides to both a V gene segment and a J gene segment was required. A rearrangement was called productive if the CDR3 had no stop codons and remained in frame with V and J, and every other rearrangement was called non-productive. Following IMGT convention, CDR3 was defined as the stretch from the second conserved V-encoded cysteine to the conserved J-encoded phenylalanine. The earlier analysis of roughly 590 of the donors excluded sequences that lacked an unambiguous match to a single V gene segment. In an earlier analysis of approximately 590 of the donors, V segments were called functional above 56.7% productive rearrangements and were called segregating when the between-donor standard deviation exceeded 5%. A statistical classification framework was built for diagnosing cytomegalovirus status from the catalog of TCR beta chain sequences. In a later analysis, V and J genes were assigned by comparing TCR nucleotide sequences against IMGT/GENE-DB human TR gene sequences. In a later analysis, CDR3 sequences and most-parsimonious VDJ recombination scenarios were assigned using the TCRdist pipeline. A later analysis defined each TCR beta chain by its CDR3 amino acid sequence plus V-gene family, and excluded reads lacking a unique V-gene family. To address suspected cross-contamination and a sequencing artifact, a later analysis removed around 590 highly shared, low-generation-probability nucleotide sequences. In a later analysis, a clonal expansion index was calculated for each public chain from normalized within-repertoire ranks of inferred template counts. In a later analysis, generation probabilities were computed using a VDJ recombination model fitted to out-of-frame rearrangements, and the results were checked against IGoR. Hypergeometric tests were used in a later analysis to score TCR-TCR, TCR-HLA and TCR-CMV co-occurrence, with a repertoire-size bias correction applied to the TCR pairs. False discovery rates were estimated in a later analysis by permuting HLA or CMV assignments 20 times. In a later analysis, co-occurring TCRs were grouped using DBSCAN, with TCRdist sequence similarity added in when clustering inside HLA-allele-positive subsets. Co-occurrence clustering excluded repertoires with fewer than 30,000 or more than 120,000 public chains, plus five with anomalous nucleotide sharing. TCRdb stores this immuneACCESS table with in-frame sequences only. Part of the clones is absent; in the studies checked, under half of the shortfall reflects unresolved V genes, and no reason is known for the rest. V and J calls and clone size are copied from that table; D and trimming were computed from the DNA. This sample is represented by roughly 100,000 clones; 60% to 85% of them were singletons. In total, the top ten clones hold over 4.5% of the sample.

About this clone: Its antigen is unknown. Per-base qualities were not stored, and no clone one base away is much larger.

In total, roughly 670 healthy bone marrow donors made up the cohort. Cohort members were all nominally healthy when sampled, although unrecorded immune exposures were likely present. The donor tested CMV seropositive, placing the donor among the roughly 300 seropositive members of the cohort. A peripheral blood sample was collected from each donor, and TCR beta sequencing was performed on peripheral blood mononuclear cells. The Qiagen DNeasy Blood Extraction Kit was used to extract genomic DNA from the blood cell samples. CDR1 is given as SGHRS and CDR2 as YFSETQ, both from the germline V gene. The CDR3, cysteine through phenylalanine, is 14 amino acids long. The read is trimmed to its CDR3 DNA, 42 bases read in frame from base 1. From V the trimming removes 0 bases and from J it removes 10 bases, while the gene matches leave 4 bases of the junction unaccounted for.

This chain joins TRBV5-1 to TRBJ1-6, and TRBD1 aligns with 7 junction nucleotides. This clonotype originated in a woman aged 18 to 35 in good health and CMV-seropositive. The sample comprised PBMCs. The DNA sequence follows: TGCGCCAGCAGCTTGGGACAGGGAGGATCACCCCTCCACTTT. The encoded protein is CASSLGQGGSPLHF.